This TCR beta chain was observed in a study of blood T cell repertoires in COVID-19. Study as a whole: Acute and convalescent COVID-19 specimens originated in the United States, Italy and Spain.

TCRdb's table, derived via immunoSEQ multiplex PCR, lists solely in-frame clones and lacks some. The sample yields roughly 120,000 clones, 87% seen once. Sequences were obtained from peripheral blood. This clonotype originated in a woman aged 70-85 years with acute or convalescent COVID-19.

In DNA form, the CDR3 reads TGCGCCAGCAGTGAGTCGACGTTTGGGTGGACAGGGTCTAGGAAAAACTATGGCTACACCTTC. It specifies CASSESTFGWTGSRKNYGYTF. This chain connects TRBV10-2 to TRBJ1-2, with 8 bases that match TRBD1. There are 21 residues in the CDR3. V was pared by 0 bases and J by 2 bases, with 20 bases of the junction left unmatched. CDR1 and CDR2 from the germline V gene are WSHSY and SAAADI.